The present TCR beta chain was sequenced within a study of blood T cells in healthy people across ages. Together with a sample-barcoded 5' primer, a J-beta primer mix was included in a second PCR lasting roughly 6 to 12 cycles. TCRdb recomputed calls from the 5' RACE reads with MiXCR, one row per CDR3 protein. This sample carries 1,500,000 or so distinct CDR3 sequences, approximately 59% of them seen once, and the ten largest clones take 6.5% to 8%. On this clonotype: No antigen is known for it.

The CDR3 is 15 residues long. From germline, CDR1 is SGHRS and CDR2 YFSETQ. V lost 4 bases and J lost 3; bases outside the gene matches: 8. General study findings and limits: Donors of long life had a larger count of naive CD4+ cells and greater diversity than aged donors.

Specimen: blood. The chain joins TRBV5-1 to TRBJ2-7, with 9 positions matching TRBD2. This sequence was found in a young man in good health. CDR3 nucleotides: TGCGCCAGCAGCGTCTTTCTAGCGGGGAACTACGAGCAGTACTTC. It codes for CASSVFLAGNYEQYF.